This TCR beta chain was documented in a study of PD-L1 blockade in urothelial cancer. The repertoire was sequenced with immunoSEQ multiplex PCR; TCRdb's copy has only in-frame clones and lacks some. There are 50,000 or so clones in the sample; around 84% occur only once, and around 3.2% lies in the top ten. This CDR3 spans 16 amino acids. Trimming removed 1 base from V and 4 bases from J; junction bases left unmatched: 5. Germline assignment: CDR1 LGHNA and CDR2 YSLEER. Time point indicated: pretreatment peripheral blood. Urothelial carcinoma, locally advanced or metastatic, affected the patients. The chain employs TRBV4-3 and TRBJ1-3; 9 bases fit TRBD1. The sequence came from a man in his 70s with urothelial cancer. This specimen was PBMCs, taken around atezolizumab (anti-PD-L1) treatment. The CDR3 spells CASSQAYRGLGNTIYF. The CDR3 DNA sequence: TGCGCCAGCAGCCAAGCCTACAGGGGGCTAGGAAACACCATATATTTT.